These 24 T cell receptor beta chains were all obtained from the same sample, sequenced in a study of T cells in Graves' hyperthyroidism and ophthalmopathy. Amplification of TCR beta CDR3 regions was performed using RNA transcripts as template. First-round RT-PCR targeting the TCR CDR3 was performed with the HTBI primer set. In TCRdb, the multiplex PCR reads were re-called with MiXCR into one record per CDR3 protein. The repertoire holds about 270,000 distinct CDR3 sequences, with less than 30% as singletons. The sample was blood. These receptors came from a man between 40 and 49 years old with Graves' hyperthyroidism that later progressed to Graves' ophthalmopathy.

This clonotype was recorded at least ten times. The V call is TRBV12-3 or TRBV12-4, the J call TRBJ1-3; D might be TRBD1 (6 bases). V was trimmed by 5 bases and J by 7 bases, leaving 18 bases between them. The CDR3 is 15 residues long. The CDR3 region has the DNA TGTGCCAGCAGTCCCAGCGGGGGGGCCAGGAACACCATATATTTT. Protein sequence: CASSPSGGARNTIYF.

This clonotype was counted many times. The gene calls are TRBV27 and TRBJ1-5, with TRBD1 as a possible D gene (5 bases). Trimming removed 4 bases at V and 2 bases at J, with 12 bases between. CDR1 MNHEY and CDR2 SMNVEV come from the germline V gene (reference sequence). The CDR3 extends over 15 amino acids. In nucleotides, the CDR3 is TGTGCCAGCAGTTACCGGACGGGGGGCAATCAGCCCCAGCATTTT. It specifies CASSYRTGGNQPQHF.

The chain has TRBV20-1 and TRBJ2-7; 9 nucleotides line up with TRBD2. The CDR3 runs 14 residues. Germline loops: CDR1 DFQATT, CDR2 SNEGSKA (reference sequence). With 7 bases clipped from V and 3 bases from J, the junction kept 10 bases outside the gene matches. The CDR3, as DNA: TGCAGTGTTACCGTAGCGGGGGCTGTCTACGAGCAGTACTTC. Translating it yields CSVTVAGAVYEQYF.

CDR3 residues: CASRRRQGVEAFF. CDR3 bases: TGTGCCAGCAGGAGACGGCAGGGAGTTGAAGCTTTCTTT. V gene TRBV6-1 combines with J gene TRBJ1-1; possibly TRBD1 for D (5 bases). The CDR3 has 13 amino acids. The V end was cut by 6 bases, the J end by 7 bases, with 15 bases between. Per the germline V gene, CDR1 is MNHNS and CDR2 is SASEGT.

This clonotype was found many times. This rearrangement joins TRBV29-1 to TRBJ2-5; TRBD2 might be the D (5 bases). Trimming removed 7 bases at V and 1 base at J, with 16 bases between. This CDR3 is 14 amino acids long. Per the germline V gene, CDR1 is SQVTM and CDR2 is ANQGSEA. CDR3: CSAYPTGSQETQYF. The CDR3 nucleotides read TGCAGCGCCTACCCCACGGGGTCCCAAGAGACCCAGTACTTC.

This clonotype was detected ten times or more. The CDR3 sequence is CASSPAASNTGELFF. In DNA, the CDR3 is TGTGCCAGCAGCCCGGCCGCTAGTAACACCGGGGAGCTGTTTTTT. The gene calls are TRBV7-9 and TRBJ2-2; D is unclear. Trimming stripped 5 bases from V and 2 bases from J, with 12 bases between. The germline V gene has CDR1 SEHNR and CDR2 FQNEAQ (reference sequence). The CDR3 runs to 15 residues.

This clonotype was counted at least ten times. The rearrangement uses TRBV30 and TRBJ2-2, with D possibly matching TRBD1 (5 bases). The CDR3 loop spans 14 amino acids. Germline V lookup: CDR1 GTSNPN, CDR2 SVGIG (reference sequence). V was shortened by 6 bases and J by 3 bases, with 14 bases between the two germline ends. The CDR3 DNA follows: TGTGCCTGTTCGTGGGGCGTATACACCGGGGAGCTGTTTTTT. Its protein is CACSWGVYTGELFF.

This clonotype was recorded at least ten times. This chain connects TRBV29-1 to TRBJ2-5, with no clear D. Trimming stripped 7 bases from V and 5 bases from J, with 14 bases between. This CDR3 comprises 12 residues. In germline, CDR1 is SQVTM, CDR2 ANQGSEA. This chain's CDR3 is CSAVDVGETQYF. The CDR3 DNA follows: TGCAGCGCGGTGGACGTTGGTGAGACCCAGTACTTC.

The chain is built from TRBV9 and TRBJ2-7, with D possibly TRBD2 on 6 matching bases. V lost 4 bases to trimming and J lost 2 bases, with 13 bases between them. This CDR3 has 14 amino acids. The V gene's germline CDR1 is SGDLS and CDR2 YYNGEE. The CDR3 reads CASSQRDSTYEQYF. CDR3 DNA sequence: TGTGCCAGCAGCCAACGGGACTCCACCTACGAGCAGTACTTC.

This clonotype appeared many times. J is TRBJ1-2 and V is TRBV5-1; unclear D gene. Per germline, CDR1 SGHRS and CDR2 YFSETQ. The V gene lost 2 bases and the J gene lost 2 bases, with 7 bases spanning the gap. The CDR3 consists of 13 residues. In DNA, the CDR3 is TGCGCCAGCAGCTTTGCCAGGAACTATGGCTACACCTTC. Protein product: CASSFARNYGYTF.

The J gene is TRBJ2-5, the V gene TRBV5-1; D is ambiguous. The ends were cut back, 4 bases at V and 7 bases at J, with 17 bases in the middle. The CDR3 length is 14 residues. CDR1 is SGHRS, CDR2 YFSETQ, per germline. The CDR3, as DNA: TGCGCCAGCAGCGTTAGTCCTCCGGAAGGGACCCAGTACTTC. Translated, it gives CASSVSPPEGTQYF.

The V and J genes are TRBV6-2 or TRBV6-3 and TRBJ1-1, with D perhaps matching TRBD1 (6 bases). The CDR3 consists of 13 residues. The germline V gene has CDR1 MNHEY and CDR2 SVGEGT. V gave up 7 bases and J gave up 2 bases, with 11 bases separating them. In DNA form, the CDR3 reads TGTGCCAGCACGGGACACCTAAACACTGAAGCTTTCTTT. Its translation is CASTGHLNTEAFF.

This clonotype has ten or more counts. The gene calls are TRBV24-1 and TRBJ2-2; D is perhaps TRBD1 (7 bases). Trimming cost V 5 bases and J 4 bases, with 13 bases left between them. The CDR3 has 15 residues. Per the germline V gene, CDR1 is KGHDR and CDR2 is SFDVKD. The CDR3 nucleotides are TGTGCCACCAGTGGGAACAGGGGAGGCACCGGGGAGCTGTTTTTT. Its translation is CATSGNRGGTGELFF.

V gene TRBV5-1 combines with J gene TRBJ2-7; D not certain. This CDR3 region has 13 residues. Trimming took off 0 bases at V and 6 bases at J, with 10 bases between the two ends. The germline CDR1 and CDR2 sequences are SGHRS and YFSETQ. The CDR3 DNA follows: TGCGCCAGCAGCTTGGAGGGTTCCGGCGAGCAGTACTTC. This translates into CASSLEGSGEQYF.

This clonotype occurred many times. The J gene is TRBJ2-5, the V gene TRBV29-1; maybe TRBD2 (7 bases). Between the trimmed V and J ends, which lost 4 bases and 5 bases, there was a span of 20 bases. Looked up from germline, CDR1 is SQVTM and CDR2 is ANQGSEA. The CDR3 has 15 residues. The CDR3: CSVATRGIGRETQYF. The CDR3 DNA reads as TGCAGCGTTGCAACCAGGGGTATCGGGAGGGAGACCCAGTACTTC.

This clonotype appeared many times. In nucleotides, the CDR3 is TGTGCCAGCAGTTACGGCGGGTCCTCTGGGGCCAACGTCCTGACTTTC. Its protein product is CASSYGGSSGANVLTF. This chain joins TRBV6-2 or TRBV6-3 and TRBJ2-6, with D perhaps TRBD2 (5 bases). Trimming pared 2 bases from V and 0 bases from J, leaving 8 bases between. CDR1 and CDR2 from the germline V gene are MNHEY and SVGEGT. The CDR3 sequence is 16 residues long.

This clonotype was detected many times. V and J are TRBV12-3 or TRBV12-4 and TRBJ2-2, with 9 bases identical to TRBD1. Unmatched junction bases numbered 12, after V lost 6 bases and J lost 4 bases. The CDR3 length is 17 residues. Here the CDR3 DNA reads TGTGCCAGCAGCCCAGGACAGGGGATGAGGGGCACCGGGGAGCTGTTTTTT. It translates to CASSPGQGMRGTGELFF.

The V gene is TRBV9, the J gene TRBJ2-1, with unresolved D. Germline CDR1 SGDLS, CDR2 YYNGEE. The V and J ends lost 3 bases and 8 bases respectively, with 12 bases between them. The CDR3 spans 13 residues. For the CDR3, the DNA is TGTGCCAGCAGCGACGAGAGTACAGATGAGCAGTTCTTC. Residues: CASSDESTDEQFF.

In this sample, this clonotype turned up many times. The chain uses TRBV6-5 and TRBJ1-5; TRBD1 matches 8 bases. J gave up 4 bases and V 7 bases, and 18 bases lay outside the gene matches. The CDR3 runs to 18 residues. From germline, CDR1 is MNHEY and CDR2 SVGAGI. The CDR3 DNA follows: TGTGCCAGCACCTCTCGGGACAGGAGTAGTTTTGCGAATCAGCCCCAGCATTTT. It specifies CASTSRDRSSFANQPQHF.

The genes are TRBV10-3 and TRBJ2-5; 11 bases agree with TRBD1. Germline CDR1 is ENHRY and CDR2 is SYGVKD. This CDR3 spans 13 amino acids. Germline trimming cut 8 bases from V and 4 bases from J; bases unmatched to any gene: 3. The CDR3, as DNA: TGTGCCATCGGACAGGGGGCATTAGAGACCCAGTACTTC. It translates to CAIGQGALETQYF.

This clonotype was counted ten times or more. V and J are TRBV4-1 and TRBJ1-1; D is ambiguous. The germline V and J ends were trimmed by 4 bases and 4 bases, with 10 bases remaining between them. Germline V gene lookup returns CDR1 MGHRA and CDR2 YSYEKL. CDR3 size: 13 residues. CDR3 in DNA: TGCGCCAGCAGCCGAGATGGGCTCACTGAAGCTTTCTTT. Amino acid sequence: CASSRDGLTEAFF.

This clonotype has only a few counts. Its ends do not fully match the called genes, so a read error is possible. This chain links TRBV20-1 with TRBJ1-1, with D possibly TRBD1 on 6 matching bases. Germline V gene sequence: CDR1 DFQATT, CDR2 SNEGSKA (reference sequence). This CDR3 region has 13 residues. The CDR3 reads CSARGGMNTEAFF. The CDR3, as DNA: TGCAGTGCCAGAGGGGGAATGAACACTGAAGCTTTCTTT.

This clonotype was counted a few times. The CDR3 here is CASSPSQDRGYGYTF. The CDR3 DNA follows: TGCGCCAGCAGCCCTTCCCAGGACAGGGGCTATGGCTACACCTTC. This chain uses TRBV5-1 with TRBJ1-2; 9 bases are shared with TRBD1. V trimming: 4 bases; J trimming: 4 bases; junction bases outside the gene matches: 8. Germline CDR1 SGHRS, CDR2 YFSETQ. This CDR3 contains 15 residues.

This clonotype was observed many times. This sequence joins TRBV29-1 and TRBJ1-5, with TRBD1 as a possible D gene (5 bases). The V end lost 3 bases, the J end lost 7 bases, and 13 bases lay between the germline ends. The CDR3 consists of 13 residues. Germline assignment: CDR1 SQVTM and CDR2 ANQGSEA. DNA for the CDR3: TGCAGCGTTGAGGGAGGGGACGGGCAGCCCCAGCATTTT. Translating it yields CSVEGGDGQPQHF.